These 18 T cell receptor beta chains came from one sample sequenced in a study of cytomegalovirus exposure and HLA in healthy donors. PCR primers comprised 60 Vbeta and 13 Jbeta primers. TCRdb's table, derived via immunoSEQ multiplex PCR, lists solely in-frame clones and lacks some. This table holds fewer than 150,000 clones. Sample: PBMCs. All receptors come from a man aged 18 to 35 in good health and CMV-seronegative.

This chain links TRBV29-1 with TRBJ2-7, with TRBD1 identical over 8 bases. J was trimmed by 2 bases and V by 5 bases; bases with no gene match: 5. The CDR3 consists of 13 residues. From germline, CDR1 is SQVTM and CDR2 ANQGSEA. The CDR3 loop reads CSVSGGLAYEQYF. CDR3 nucleotides: TGCAGCGTTTCAGGGGGCCTCGCCTACGAGCAGTACTTC.

This chain joins TRBV6-5 and TRBJ2-7, with 9 positions matching TRBD2. The CDR3 has 15 amino acids. The V gene's germline CDR1 is MNHEY and CDR2 SVGAGI. V shed 5 bases and J 10 bases; nucleotides not matched to a gene: 15. CDR3 residues: CASSPSRGAGGKQYF. CDR3 DNA: TGTGCCAGCAGTCCCAGCCGAGGGGCGGGAGGGAAACAGTACTTC.

This sequence joins TRBV28 and TRBJ1-2, with 7 bases that match TRBD1. Trimming at V came to 1 base and at J to 6 bases, leaving 14 bases not matched to a gene. The CDR3 covers 17 residues. Germline loops: CDR1 MDHEN, CDR2 SYDVKM. The CDR3 DNA is TGTGCCAGCAGTTTATCAGGGATCGGAGGGGGCCCGGATGGCTACACCTTC. This translates into CASSLSGIGGGPDGYTF.

CDR3 coding DNA: TGCGCCAGCAGTGTTCTAGCGGGAGTCGGGGGGGCGCAGTATTTT. As protein: CASSVLAGVGGAQYF. The chain couples TRBV10-1 to TRBJ2-3; 10 bases fit TRBD2. Germline V gives CDR1 WNHNN, CDR2 SYGVQD (reference sequence). The CDR3 is made up of 15 amino acids. Unmatched junction bases numbered 11, after V lost 4 bases and J lost 10 bases.

As concerns this clone: A read error may account for a junction end that differs from germline. The J gene is TRBJ2-1, the V gene TRBV4-2; 7 bases are a match to TRBD1. CDR1 is LGHNA and CDR2 is YNFKEQ in the germline V gene. The CDR3 consists of 15 residues. CDR3 sequence reads: CASSEEGASYNEQFF. CDR3 sequence (DNA): TGTGCCAGCAGCGAAGAGGGGGCCTCCTACAATGAGCAGTTCTTC.

V is TRBV9 and J is TRBJ2-7, with D possibly being TRBD1 (6 bases). Per the germline V gene, CDR1 is SGDLS and CDR2 is YYNGEE. Trimming shortened V by 0 bases and J by 0 bases, and 13 bases separated the two germline ends. The CDR3 has 16 residues. The CDR3 here is CASSVAPQGNSYEQYF. DNA for the CDR3: TGTGCCAGCAGCGTAGCTCCGCAGGGGAACTCCTACGAGCAGTACTTC.

The J gene is TRBJ2-2, the V gene TRBV27, with D uncertain. The V gene's germline CDR1 is MNHEY and CDR2 SMNVEV (reference sequence). V lost 3 bases, J lost 1 base, and 3 bases lay in between. CDR3 length: 13 amino acids. The CDR3: CASSLRNTGELFF. The DNA of the CDR3 is TGTGCCAGCAGTTTGAGGAACACCGGGGAGCTGTTTTTT.

The chain has TRBV7-8 and TRBJ1-1; 7 bases fit TRBD1. CDR1 is SGHVS and CDR2 is FQNEAQ in the germline V gene. The CDR3 consists of 15 residues. V lost 4 bases and J lost 0; bases outside the gene matches: 5. In nucleotides, the CDR3 is TGTGCCAGCAGCTCAAGGGGGCAGGTGAACACTGAAGCTTTCTTT. This sequence encodes CASSSRGQVNTEAFF.

The chain joins TRBV15 to TRBJ2-7; 9 nucleotides align to TRBD1. Germline CDR1 reads LNHNV; CDR2 reads YYDKDF (reference sequence). The CDR3 length is 15 residues. The V segment lost 5 bases and the J segment 5 bases; nucleotides outside the gene matches: 10. In DNA, the CDR3 is TGTGCCACCAGCGGATACGGGACAGGGAGAAACGAGCAGTACTTC. This gives the protein CATSGYGTGRNEQYF.

The chain has TRBV7-9 and TRBJ1-2, with a possible D match to TRBD1 (6 bases). Germline values: CDR1 SEHNR, CDR2 FQNEAQ (reference sequence). V was shortened by 5 bases and J by 0 bases, with 13 bases between the two germline ends. The length of the CDR3 is 15 residues. CDR3 sequence reads: CASSLTGTANYGYTF. The CDR3 nucleotides are TGTGCCAGCAGCCTTACAGGGACGGCTAACTATGGCTACACCTTC.

The CDR3, as DNA: TGTGCCACCAGCAGAGACGGATCAGGGGGTGGAAACACCATATATTTT. It specifies CATSRDGSGGGNTIYF. This rearrangement joins TRBV15 to TRBJ1-3; 7 bases agree with TRBD1. The germline V gene has CDR1 LNHNV and CDR2 YYDKDF (reference sequence). This CDR3 is 16 amino acids long. Trimming cost V 0 bases and J 3 bases; bases outside gene matches: 5. Complete variable domain (other parts from reference TRBV15 and TRBJ1-3): DAMVIQNPRYQVTQFGKPVTLSCSQTLNHNVMYWYQQKSSQAPKLLFHYYDKDFNNEADTPDNFQSRRPNTSFCFLDIRSPGLGDTAMYLCATSRDGSGGGNTIYFGEGSWLTVV.

V gene TRBV4-2 combines with J gene TRBJ1-1, with D unclear. V was trimmed by 3 bases and J by 3 bases, leaving 11 bases between them. In germline, CDR1 is LGHNA, CDR2 YNFKEQ. CDR3 length: 14 amino acids. The CDR3 here is CASSQRAGDTEAFF. CDR3 bases: TGTGCCAGCAGCCAGAGGGCGGGAGACACTGAAGCTTTCTTT.

The J gene is TRBJ2-1, the V gene TRBV6-5; 10 nucleotides match TRBD2. The length of the CDR3 is 15 residues. Germline CDR1 MNHEY, CDR2 SVGAGI. The V segment lost 4 bases and the J segment 4 bases; nucleotides outside the gene matches: 4. The CDR3 DNA follows: TGTGCCAGCAGTTCCCTAGCGGGAGTTTACAATGAGCAGTTCTTC. As protein: CASSSLAGVYNEQFF.

This chain joins TRBV6-1 and TRBJ1-5; 7 positions agree with TRBD1. V was pared by 4 bases and J by 7 bases, with 10 bases of the junction left unmatched. Germline V CDR1 and CDR2: MNHNS, SASEGT. The CDR3 sequence is 15 residues long. The CDR3 is CASSGSLQGNQPQHF. DNA for the CDR3: TGTGCCAGCAGTGGTTCACTACAGGGGAACCAGCCCCAGCATTTT.

Comments on this clone: The sample holds other DNA sequences that translate to the same CDR3. The chain links TRBV2 to TRBJ2-7; tentatively, D is TRBD1 (6 bases). The CDR3 sequence is 13 residues long. Germline CDR1 is SNHLY and CDR2 is FYNNEI. V was shortened by 5 bases and J by 2 bases, with 10 bases between the two germline ends. This chain's CDR3 is CASSSTGTYEQYF. In nucleotides, the CDR3 is TGTGCCAGCAGTAGTACAGGGACCTACGAGCAGTACTTC.

The CDR3: CVAGRTAYEQYF. The CDR3 bases are TGTGTCGCAGGCAGGACAGCCTACGAGCAGTACTTC. The J gene is TRBJ2-5, the V gene TRBV6-1; maybe TRBD1 (6 bases). The DNA end favors TRBJ2-7, so the J call may be wrong. CDR1 MNHNS and CDR2 SASEGT come from the germline V gene. The CDR3 contains 12 residues.

The chain links TRBV28 to TRBJ2-1, with TRBD2 matching over 8 bases. The CDR3 contains 15 residues. V shed 6 bases, J shed 3 bases, and the junction held 7 bases outside the gene matches. The germline CDR1 and CDR2 sequences are MDHEN and SYDVKM. CDR3 sequence (DNA): TGTGCCAGCAGAGGCGGGAGGCCCGTCTACAATGAGCAGTTCTTC. Protein: CASRGGRPVYNEQFF.

The chain joins TRBV9 to TRBJ2-2; TRBD1 is a possible D gene (6 bases). V was shortened by 0 bases and J by 1 base, with 10 bases between the two germline ends. The germline V gene encodes CDR1 SGDLS and CDR2 YYNGEE. The CDR3 is 16 residues long. Here the CDR3 DNA reads TGTGCCAGCAGCGTAGTACCAGGGGAGAACACCGGGGAGCTGTTTTTT. Encoded protein: CASSVVPGENTGELFF.